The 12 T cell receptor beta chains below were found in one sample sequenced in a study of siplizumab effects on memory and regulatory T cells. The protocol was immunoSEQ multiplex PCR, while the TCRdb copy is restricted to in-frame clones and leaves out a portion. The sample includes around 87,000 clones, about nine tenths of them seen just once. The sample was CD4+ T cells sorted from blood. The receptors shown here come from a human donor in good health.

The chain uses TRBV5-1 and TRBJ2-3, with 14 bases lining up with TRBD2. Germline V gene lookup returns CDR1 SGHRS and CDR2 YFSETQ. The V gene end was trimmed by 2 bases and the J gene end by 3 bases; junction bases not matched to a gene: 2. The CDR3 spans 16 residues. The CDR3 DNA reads TGCGCCAGCAGCTTCGGACTAGCGGGAGGAACAGATACGCAGTATTTT. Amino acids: CASSFGLAGGTDTQYF.

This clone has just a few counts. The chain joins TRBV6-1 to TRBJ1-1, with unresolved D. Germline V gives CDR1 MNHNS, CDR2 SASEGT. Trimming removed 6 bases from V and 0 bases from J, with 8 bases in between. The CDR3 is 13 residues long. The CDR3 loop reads CASRKQLNTEAFF. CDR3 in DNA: TGTGCCAGCAGAAAACAGCTGAACACTGAAGCTTTCTTT.

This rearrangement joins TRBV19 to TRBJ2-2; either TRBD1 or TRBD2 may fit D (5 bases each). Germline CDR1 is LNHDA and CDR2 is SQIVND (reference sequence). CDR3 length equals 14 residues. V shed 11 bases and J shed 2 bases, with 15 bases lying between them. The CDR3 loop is CASRGRLNTGELFF. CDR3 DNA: TGTGCCTCCCGGGGACGGCTAAACACCGGGGAGCTGTTTTTT. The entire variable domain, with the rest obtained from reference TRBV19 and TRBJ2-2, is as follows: DGGITQSPKYLFRKEGQNVTLSCEQNLNHDAMYWYRQDPGQGLRLIYYSQIVNDFQKGDIAEGYSVSREKKESFPLTVTSAQKNPTAFYLCASRGRLNTGELFFGEGSRLTVL.

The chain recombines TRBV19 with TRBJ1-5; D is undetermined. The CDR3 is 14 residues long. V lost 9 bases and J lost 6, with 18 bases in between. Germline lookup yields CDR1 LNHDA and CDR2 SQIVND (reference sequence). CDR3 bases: TGTGCCAGCAAAGAAGAAATGGGATTTCAGCCCCAGCATTTT. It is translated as CASKEEMGFQPQHF.

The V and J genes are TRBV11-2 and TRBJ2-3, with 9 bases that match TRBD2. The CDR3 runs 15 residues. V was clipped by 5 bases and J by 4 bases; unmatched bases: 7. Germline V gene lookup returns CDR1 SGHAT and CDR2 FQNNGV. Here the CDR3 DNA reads TGTGCCAGCAGCCTAGTGGGCGGGAGGGCAGATACGCAGTATTTT. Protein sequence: CASSLVGGRADTQYF.

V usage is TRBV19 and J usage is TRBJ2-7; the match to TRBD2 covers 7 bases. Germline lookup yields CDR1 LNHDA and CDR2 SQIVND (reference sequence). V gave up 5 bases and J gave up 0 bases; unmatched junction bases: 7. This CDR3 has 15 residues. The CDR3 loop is CASSVASGVSYEQYF. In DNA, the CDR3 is TGTGCCAGTAGTGTGGCTAGCGGAGTCTCCTACGAGCAGTACTTC.

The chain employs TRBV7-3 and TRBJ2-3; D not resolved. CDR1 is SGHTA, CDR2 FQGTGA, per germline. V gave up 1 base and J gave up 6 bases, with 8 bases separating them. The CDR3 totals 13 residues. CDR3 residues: CASSLRPGDTQYF. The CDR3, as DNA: TGTGCCAGCAGCTTAAGGCCCGGGGATACGCAGTATTTT.

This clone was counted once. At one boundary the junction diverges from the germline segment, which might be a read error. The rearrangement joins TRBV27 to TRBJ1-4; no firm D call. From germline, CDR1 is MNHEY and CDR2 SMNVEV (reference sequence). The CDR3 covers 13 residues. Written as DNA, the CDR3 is TGTGCCAGCAGTTTATCGAGGACCGAAAGACTGTTTTTT. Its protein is CASSLSRTERLFF. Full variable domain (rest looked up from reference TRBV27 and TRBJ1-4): EAQVTQNPRYLITVTGKKLTVTCSQNMNHEYMSWYRQDPGLGLRQIYYSMNVEVTDKGDVPEGYKVSRKEKRNFPLILESPSPNQTSLYFCASSLSRTERLFFGSGTQLSVL.

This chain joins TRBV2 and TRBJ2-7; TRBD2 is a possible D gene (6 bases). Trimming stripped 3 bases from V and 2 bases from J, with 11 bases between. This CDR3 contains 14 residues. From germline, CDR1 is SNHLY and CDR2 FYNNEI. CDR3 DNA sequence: TGTGCCAGCAGTGAGGGAGGATTGACCTACGAGCAGTACTTC. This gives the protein CASSEGGLTYEQYF.

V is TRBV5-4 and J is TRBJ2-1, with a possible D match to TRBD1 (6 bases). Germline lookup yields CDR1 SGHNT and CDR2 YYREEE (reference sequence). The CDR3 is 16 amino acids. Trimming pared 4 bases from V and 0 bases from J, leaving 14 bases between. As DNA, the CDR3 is TGTGCCAGCAGCAACCCGACAGGCCACTCCTACAATGAGCAGTTCTTC. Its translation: CASSNPTGHSYNEQFF.

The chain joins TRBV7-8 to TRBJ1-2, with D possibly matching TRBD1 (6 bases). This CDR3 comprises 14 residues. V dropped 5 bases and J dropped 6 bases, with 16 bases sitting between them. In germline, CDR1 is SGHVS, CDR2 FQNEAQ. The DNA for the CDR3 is TGTGCCAGCAGCCGCGGACAGCGCGGAAATGGCTACACCTTC. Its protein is CASSRGQRGNGYTF. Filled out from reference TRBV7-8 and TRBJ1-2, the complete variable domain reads GAGVSQSPRYKVAKRGQDVALRCDPISGHVSLFWYQQALGQGPEFLTYFQNEAQLDKSGLPSDRFFAERPEGSVSTLKIQRTQQEDSAVYLCASSRGQRGNGYTFGSGTRLTVV.

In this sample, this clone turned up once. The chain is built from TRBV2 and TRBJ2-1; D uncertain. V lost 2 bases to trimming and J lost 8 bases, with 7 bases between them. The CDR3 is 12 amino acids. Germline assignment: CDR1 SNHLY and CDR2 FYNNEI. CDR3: CASSELGYEQFF. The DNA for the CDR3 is TGTGCCAGCAGTGAATTGGGGTATGAGCAGTTCTTC.